A selection of T cell receptor beta chains follows, all from one sample in a study of cytotoxic CD8 clonotypes in ibrutinib-treated CLL. Here immunoSEQ multiplex PCR was the method, and the copy in TCRdb shows in-frame clones only, minus some. This sample yields some 150,000 clones, of which about three quarters are seen a single time; about 4.7% belongs to the top ten. This sample comprised PBMCs, obtained after 24 months of ibrutinib treatment. These receptors were obtained from a human donor with chronic lymphocytic leukemia. Both conserved end residues are part of each CDR3. The D gene is left open where the match is weak. Clone size is not always given. Where it is, it says once, few, many or a class for expanded clones.

TRBV6-6	few	TRBJ2-3	TRBD2	16	CASRRQASGGGDTQYF	TGTGCCAGCAGACGCCAGGCTAGCGGGGGGGGAGATACGCAGTATTTT
TRBV7-3	.	TRBJ2-7	.	13	CASSYTGSGEQYF	TGTGCCAGCAGCTATACAGGGTCAGGGGAGCAGTACTTC
TRBV5-5	.	TRBJ2-2	.	16	CASSSPTGPNTGELFF	TGTGCCAGCAGCTCCCCGACAGGTCCAAACACCGGGGAGCTGTTTTTT
TRBV28	once	TRBJ1-4	.	13	CASSLFGGEKLFF	TGTGCCAGCAGTTTATTTGGTGGTGAAAAACTGTTTTTT
TRBV7-9	.	TRBJ1-3	.	14	CASSPGAAGNTIYF	TGTGCCAGCAGCCCTGGAGCCGCTGGAAACACCATATATTTT
TRBV1	few	TRBJ2-1	.	20	CTSSQDLDGLAGAGGGEQFF	TGCACCAGCAGCCAAGATCTAGACGGACTAGCGGGAGCTGGGGGGGGTGAGCAGTTCTTC
TRBV23-1	.	TRBJ2-7	.	16	CASSQSGTRVGHEQYF	TGCGCCAGCAGTCAATCGGGGACCAGGGTGGGCCACGAGCAGTACTTC
TRBV6-5	few	TRBJ1-1	.	13	CASTAPGDTEAFF	TGTGCCAGCACCGCACCAGGGGACACTGAAGCTTTCTTT
TRBV18	.	TRBJ1-3	.	15	CASSQGDPLGNTIYF	TGTGCCAGCTCACAAGGGGACCCCCTGGGAAACACCATATATTTT
TRBV30	.	TRBJ1-5	.	14	CAWSLGNSNQPQHF	TGTGCCTGGAGTCTGGGCAATAGCAATCAGCCCCAGCATTTT
TRBV30	.	TRBJ2-3	TRBD2	18	CACAPPLGLAGLTDTQYF	TGTGCCTGCGCCCCCCCTCTCGGCCTAGCGGGACTCACAGATACGCAGTATTTT
TRBV5-5	.	TRBJ2-5	.	13	CASSLPGVETQYF	TGTGCCAGCAGCTTGCCGGGGGTGGAGACCCAGTACTTC
TRBV5-6	.	TRBJ2-5	TRBD1	16	CASSLARDRGWETQYF	TGTGCCAGCAGCTTAGCTCGGGACAGGGGATGGGAGACCCAGTACTTC
TRBV5-8	.	TRBJ2-1	TRBD1	16	CASSQGQGLGYNEQFF	TGTGCCAGCAGCCAGGGACAGGGGCTTGGGTACAATGAGCAGTTCTTC
TRBV9	few	TRBJ2-1	TRBD2	15	CASSVALAEGDEQFF	TGTGCCAGCAGCGTAGCTCTAGCGGAAGGGGATGAGCAGTTCTTC
TRBV7-9	.	TRBJ2-5	TRBD1	13	CASSHTGEETQYF	TGTGCCAGCAGCCATACAGGGGAAGAGACCCAGTACTTC
TRBV6-6	medium-sized	TRBJ1-5	TRBD1	15	CASSKDRASNQPQHF	TGTGCCAGCAGCAAGGACAGGGCTAGCAATCAGCCCCAGCATTTT
TRBV7-9	once	TRBJ1-2	.	14	CASSLGGVNYGYTF	TGTGCCAGCAGCTTAGGAGGGGTTAACTATGGCTACACCTTC
TRBV7-9	.	TRBJ2-5	TRBD2	16	CASSRLAGASGETQYF	TGTGCCAGCAGCCGACTAGCGGGGGCTTCGGGAGAGACCCAGTACTTC
TRBV6-5	.	TRBJ2-2	TRBD2	15	CASSYPGGPGGELFF	TGTGCCAGCAGTTACCCGGGGGGGCCCGGCGGGGAGCTGTTTTTT
TRBV15	once	TRBJ2-1	TRBD2	12	CATSRQTSGRFF	TGTGCCACCAGCAGACAGACTAGCGGGCGGTTCTTC
TRBV6-5	.	TRBJ1-5	.	14	CASSYGGSNQPQHF	TGTGCCAGCAGTTACGGGGGAAGCAATCAGCCCCAGCATTTT
TRBV28	.	TRBJ2-7	.	10	CASSGYEQYF	TGTGCCAGCAGCGGTTACGAGCAGTACTTC
TRBV5-1	.	TRBJ1-2	TRBD1	14	CASSPGQGRYGYTF	TGTGCCAGCAGCCCGGGACAGGGGAGGTATGGCTACACCTTC
TRBV11-2	.	TRBJ1-3	TRBD1	16	CASSLAGGTGGSTIYF	TGTGCCAGCAGCTTGGCCGGGGGGACAGGCGGAAGCACCATATATTTT
TRBV7-2	once	TRBJ2-7	.	12	CASSRQGYEQYF	TGTGCCAGCAGCCGCCAGGGCTACGAGCAGTACTTC
TRBV7-7	.	TRBJ2-7	.	14	CASSRGTEAYEQYF	TGTGCTAGCAGCCGCGGGACCGAAGCCTACGAGCAGTACTTC
TRBV5-1	.	TRBJ2-7	TRBD1	15	CASSHGQGARYEQYF	TGCGCCAGCAGCCACGGACAGGGGGCGCGGTACGAGCAGTACTTC
TRBV6-1	.	TRBJ2-3	.	14	CASRGGGTPDTQYF	TGTGCCAGCAGAGGGGGAGGGACCCCAGATACGCAGTATTTT
TRBV7-8	.	TRBJ2-7	.	14	CASSPGRWDYEQYF	TGTGCCAGCAGCCCTGGGAGATGGGACTACGAGCAGTACTTC
TRBV2	.	TRBJ1-2	TRBD1	14	CASNQAGTGDGYTF	TGTGCCAGCAACCAAGCAGGGACAGGAGATGGCTACACCTTC
TRBV5-1	few	TRBJ2-5	.	13	CASSLEGRETQYF	TGCGCCAGCAGCTTGGAGGGGCGGGAGACCCAGTACTTC